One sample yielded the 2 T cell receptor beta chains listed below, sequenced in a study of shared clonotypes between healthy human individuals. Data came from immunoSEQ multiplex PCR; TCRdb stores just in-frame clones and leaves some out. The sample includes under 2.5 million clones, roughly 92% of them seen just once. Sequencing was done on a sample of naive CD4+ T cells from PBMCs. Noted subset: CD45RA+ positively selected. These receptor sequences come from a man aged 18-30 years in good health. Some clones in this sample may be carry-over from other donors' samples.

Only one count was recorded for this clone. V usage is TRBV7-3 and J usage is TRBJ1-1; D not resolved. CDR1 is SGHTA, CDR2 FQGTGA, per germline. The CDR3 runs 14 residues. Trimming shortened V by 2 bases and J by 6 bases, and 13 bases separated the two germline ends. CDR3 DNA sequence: TGTGCCAGCAGCTTACTCCACCCGCCACCTGAAGCTTTCTTT. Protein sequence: CASSLLHPPPEAFF.

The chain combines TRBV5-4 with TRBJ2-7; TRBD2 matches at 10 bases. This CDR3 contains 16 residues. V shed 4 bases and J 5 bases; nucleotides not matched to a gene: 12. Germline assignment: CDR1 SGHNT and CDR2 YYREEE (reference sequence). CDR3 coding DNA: TGTGCCAGCAGCGCCCCTAAAGCGGGGGGGGCGGACGAGCAGTACTTC. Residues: CASSAPKAGGADEQYF.